The next 22 T cell receptor beta chains were all read from a single sample in a study of T cell changes during pregnancy in multiple sclerosis. Only in-frame clones appear in the TCRdb table, and some are missing; sequencing was by immunoSEQ multiplex PCR. This table has fewer than 50,000 clones, over 80% appearing once. Sequencing used CD8+ T cells from peripheral blood mononuclear cells, obtained after pregnancy. The receptors derive from a female donor with multiple sclerosis, enrolled in a pregnancy study.

The rearrangement uses TRBV5-8 and TRBJ1-6; TRBD1 might be the D (5 bases). CDR1 is SGHTS and CDR2 is YDEGEE in the germline V gene. The CDR3 is 15 amino acids. Trimming cost V 3 bases and J 9 bases, with 16 bases left between them. CDR3 nucleotides: TGTGCCAGCAGCTGGAACCAGGGTCTTGGTTCACCCCTCCACTTT. Translation: CASSWNQGLGSPLHF.

This clone was seen a handful of times. The chain uses TRBV2 and TRBJ1-5, with D possibly TRBD1 on 5 matching bases. Germline CDR1 is SNHLY and CDR2 is FYNNEI. This CDR3 region has 13 residues. The V gene lost 6 bases and the J gene lost 3 bases, with 9 bases spanning the gap. The CDR3 DNA is TGTGCCAGCAGGGGAGGGGACAATCAGCCCCAGCATTTT. Protein product: CASRGGDNQPQHF.

The rearrangement uses TRBV6-1 and TRBJ1-4; no firm D call. Trimming left V 1 base short and J 0 bases short, with 9 bases between. Germline CDR1 and CDR2: MNHNS and SASEGT. CDR3 length: 16 amino acids. The CDR3 is CASSEGEAPTNEKLFF. DNA for the CDR3: TGTGCCAGCAGTGAAGGGGAGGCTCCAACTAATGAAAAACTGTTTTTT.

The chain has TRBV10-3 and TRBJ2-2; 10 nucleotides match TRBD1. CDR3 length: 15 residues. Germline V gene data show CDR1 as ENHRY and CDR2 as SYGVKD. V shed 6 bases, J shed 3 bases, and the junction held 4 bases outside the gene matches. The CDR3 here is CAIRGDRGDTGELFF. As DNA, the CDR3 is TGTGCCATCAGAGGGGACAGGGGAGACACCGGGGAGCTGTTTTTT.

V gene TRBV4-1 combines with J gene TRBJ1-2; possibly TRBD1 for D (5 bases). The V gene lost 1 base and the J gene lost 8 bases, with 17 bases spanning the gap. This CDR3 has 15 amino acids. Germline CDR1 is MGHRA and CDR2 is YSYEKL. The DNA for the CDR3 is TGCGCCAGCAGCCAAGGATTCCTTTCAGGGCTAGGCTACACCTTC. Residues: CASSQGFLSGLGYTF.

This clone was detected ten times or more. The chain combines TRBV5-6 with TRBJ2-3; 8 positions agree with TRBD2. The CDR3 spans 16 residues. V was clipped by 5 bases and J by 2 bases; unmatched bases: 10. Germline CDR1 SGHDT, CDR2 YYEEEE. The CDR3 coding sequence is TGTGCCAGCAGTGCCCGGATTAGCGGGGACACAGATACGCAGTATTTT. The encoded protein is CASSARISGDTDTQYF.

V is TRBV27 and J is TRBJ2-7, with 12 bases fitting TRBD2. The germline CDR1 and CDR2 sequences are MNHEY and SMNVEV (reference sequence). This CDR3 comprises 16 residues. Trimming took 5 bases from V and 3 from J; bases not matched to a gene: 8. CDR3 nucleotides: TGTGCCAGCAGTCTAGCGGGGGGGCCATACCGCTACGAGCAGTACTTC. Encoded protein: CASSLAGGPYRYEQYF.

The gene calls are TRBV9 and TRBJ2-1; D gene unclear. This CDR3 region has 19 residues. V gave up 0 bases and J gave up 0 bases, with 19 bases separating them. Germline CDR1 reads SGDLS; CDR2 reads YYNGEE. CDR3 in amino acids: CASSVEGSSAAFSYNEQFF. The CDR3 nucleotides are TGTGCCAGCAGCGTAGAAGGCTCCAGCGCTGCCTTCTCCTACAATGAGCAGTTCTTC.

This chain connects TRBV7-8 to TRBJ1-2, with D uncertain. Germline V lookup: CDR1 SGHVS, CDR2 FQNEAQ. Trimming stripped 1 base from V and 3 bases from J, with 12 bases between. The CDR3 contains 15 residues. The CDR3 protein is CASSLGPGIDYGYTF. The CDR3, as DNA: TGTGCCAGCAGCTTAGGTCCAGGAATCGACTATGGCTACACCTTC.

The J gene is TRBJ2-3, the V gene TRBV11-3, with D uncertain. Germline V lookup: CDR1 SGHNT, CDR2 YENEEA. Trimming left V 5 bases short and J 6 bases short, with 12 bases between. The CDR3 spans 13 residues. In nucleotides, the CDR3 is TGTGCCAGCAGCCCCCGCGATGAGGATACGCAGTATTTT. Translating it yields CASSPRDEDTQYF.

The V gene is TRBV13, the J gene TRBJ2-5; 8 nucleotides line up with TRBD2. The CDR3 consists of 15 residues. Trimming cost V 0 bases and J 3 bases; bases outside gene matches: 3. Germline CDR1 reads PRHDT; CDR2 reads FYEKMQ (reference sequence). Here the CDR3 reads CASSLGAGAKETQYF. The CDR3 DNA follows: TGTGCCAGCAGCTTAGGAGCGGGGGCCAAAGAGACCCAGTACTTC.

The CDR3 region has the DNA TGTGCCAGCAGCGCCACTAGCGGGGAGCAGTTCTTC. This encodes CASSATSGEQFF. The chain links TRBV13 to TRBJ2-1; 9 bases agree with TRBD2. CDR3 length: 12 residues. CDR1 and CDR2 (germline): PRHDT, FYEKMQ (reference sequence). V dropped 5 bases and J dropped 10; count of bases not matched to a gene: 3.

The chain employs TRBV11-2 and TRBJ2-7, with D perhaps TRBD2 (6 bases). The V gene lost 0 bases and the J gene lost 6 bases, with 18 bases spanning the gap. Germline lookup yields CDR1 SGHAT and CDR2 FQNNGV. The CDR3 runs to 16 residues. The CDR3 DNA reads TGTGCCAGCAGCTTAGAGCGGGGTCCCGTTGCGGGCGAGCAGTACTTC. It codes for CASSLERGPVAGEQYF. Based on the CDR3 plus reference TRBV11-2 and TRBJ2-7, the full variable domain is EAGVAQSPRYKIIEKRQSVAFWCNPISGHATLYWYQQILGQGPKLLIQFQNNGVVDDSQLPKDRFSAERLKGVDSTLKIQPAKLEDSAVYLCASSLERGPVAGEQYFGPGTRLTVT.

V gene TRBV6-1 combines with J gene TRBJ2-1, with 7 nucleotides matching TRBD2. Germline values: CDR1 MNHNS, CDR2 SASEGT. The V segment lost 1 base and the J segment 9 bases; nucleotides outside the gene matches: 12. This CDR3 comprises 16 residues. The CDR3 is CASSEEAGLYGGEQFF. DNA for the CDR3: TGTGCCAGCAGTGAAGAAGCGGGACTTTATGGGGGTGAGCAGTTCTTC.

V gene TRBV9 combines with J gene TRBJ1-2; D ambiguous. The CDR3 is 14 amino acids. Trimming took off 4 bases at V and 1 base at J, with 11 bases between the two ends. Germline V gives CDR1 SGDLS, CDR2 YYNGEE. The DNA for the CDR3 is TGTGCCAGCAGCTTGGGCCGGCGTAACTATGGCTACACCTTC. Its translation is CASSLGRRNYGYTF.

This chain connects TRBV29-1 to TRBJ1-2, with D maybe TRBD1 (5 bases). The CDR3 extends over 14 amino acids. CDR1 and CDR2 from the germline V gene are SQVTM and ANQGSEA. Trimming took 2 bases from V and 5 from J, leaving 15 bases between them. The DNA for the CDR3 is TGCAGCGTTGAATTAGGGGTTTTTCCTTATGGCTACACCTTC. It encodes CSVELGVFPYGYTF.

The CDR3 loop is CASSLSSRELFF. DNA of the CDR3: TGTGCCAGCAGCTTGTCTTCCCGGGAGCTGTTTTTT. This rearrangement joins TRBV11-2 to TRBJ2-2; no reliable D call. The CDR3 is 12 residues long. Germline values: CDR1 SGHAT, CDR2 FQNNGV. Trimming removed 3 bases at V and 9 bases at J, with 8 bases between.

The chain links TRBV7-3 to TRBJ1-1; D perhaps matches TRBD1 (6 bases). The length of the CDR3 is 14 residues. The germline CDR1 and CDR2 sequences are SGHTA and FQGTGA. Trimming cost V 2 bases and J 3 bases, with 10 bases left between them. In DNA, the CDR3 is TGTGCCAGCAGCTTAGGGGGGGCAGACACTGAAGCTTTCTTT. It is translated as CASSLGGADTEAFF.

The chain combines TRBV5-6 with TRBJ2-2, with D unclear. The CDR3 runs 14 residues. Germline CDR1 and CDR2: SGHDT and YYEEEE. The V end was cut by 2 bases, the J end by 1 base, with 6 bases between. CDR3 sequence: CASSFGRNTGELFF. The DNA for the CDR3 is TGTGCCAGCAGCTTTGGCCGGAACACCGGGGAGCTGTTTTTT.

This clone was detected only once. The CDR3 ends on some other residue instead of the conserved phenylalanine or tryptophan, so this is likely a read error. It is unclear where the CDR3 begins or ends on the DNA, so no DNA is shown, and the CDR3 is as TCRdb lists it. The chain recombines TRBV21-1 with TRBJ2-7; the listed D gene, TRBD1, was not tested against the DNA. TRBV21-1 is designated a pseudogene. The CDR3 length equals 14 residues, ends included. CDR3 protein: CASSRPPDRGNDRG.

The DNA for the CDR3 is TGTGCCAGCAGTCAACGGACAGGGCTGGAAACCCAGTACTTC. This codes for CASSQRTGLETQYF. The rearrangement links TRBV6-6 to TRBJ2-5, with 8 positions matching TRBD1. V shed 5 bases and J 8 bases; nucleotides not matched to a gene: 10. Germline-derived CDR1 and CDR2 are MNHNY and SVGAGI (reference sequence). The CDR3 is made up of 14 amino acids.

This clone was recorded only once. The V and J genes are TRBV5-6 and TRBJ1-6; no clear D. Germline V gene lookup returns CDR1 SGHDT and CDR2 YYEEEE. CDR3 size: 12 residues. Trimming took 7 bases from V and 0 from J, leaving 2 bases between them. The CDR3 is CASHSYNSPLHF. The CDR3 nucleotides are TGTGCCAGCCACTCCTATAATTCACCCCTCCACTTT.